Below, 27 T cell receptor beta chains from the same sample are listed, as sequenced in a study of blood T cell repertoires in COVID-19. Using immunoSEQ multiplex PCR, the repertoire was profiled, and TCRdb retains in-frame clones only, with some absent. The table includes about 240,000 clones, 86% detected once. Input material: PBMCs or T cells enriched from blood (not recorded which). The receptors originated from a middle-aged woman with acute COVID-19.

This chain uses TRBV12-3 or TRBV12-4 with TRBJ2-1; no reliable D call. The V end lost 2 bases, the J end lost 8 bases, and 10 bases lay between the germline ends. This CDR3 contains 13 residues. Here the CDR3 reads CASSLSRSHEQFF. CDR3 bases: TGTGCCAGCAGTTTATCCCGTTCCCATGAGCAGTTCTTC.

The chain couples TRBV18 to TRBJ1-3; 9 bases align to TRBD1. The germline CDR1 and CDR2 sequences are KGHSH and LQKENI. V shed 3 bases and J 0 bases; nucleotides not matched to a gene: 3. This CDR3 has 16 residues. CDR3 region: CASSPGQGFSGNTIYF. For the CDR3, the DNA is TGTGCCAGCTCACCGGGACAGGGTTTCTCTGGAAACACCATATATTTT.

The rearrangement joins TRBV6-5 to TRBJ2-3, with 11 nucleotides matching TRBD2. The trim removed 8 bases at V and 6 bases at J, leaving 7 bases unmatched. CDR3 length equals 14 residues. Germline V CDR1 and CDR2: MNHEY, SVGAGI. The CDR3 here is CASRRLAGSDTQYF. Here the CDR3 DNA reads TGTGCCAGCCGTCGACTAGCGGGGTCTGATACGCAGTATTTT.

This clone was recorded a few times. This chain joins TRBV29-1 and TRBJ2-2; tentatively, D is TRBD2 (7 bases). From germline, CDR1 is SQVTM and CDR2 ANQGSEA. The CDR3 extends over 15 amino acids. With 4 bases removed from V and 0 bases from J, the gap between germline ends came to 12 bases. The CDR3 sequence: CSVGGGQANTGELFF. In DNA form, the CDR3 reads TGCAGCGTTGGGGGGGGACAAGCGAACACCGGGGAGCTGTTTTTT.

The chain couples TRBV3-1 (or the pseudogene TRBV3-2) to TRBJ2-2; 7 nucleotides align to TRBD1. CDR1 and CDR2 (germline): LGHDT, YNNKEL (reference sequence). The V segment lost 0 bases and the J segment 4 bases; nucleotides outside the gene matches: 5. This CDR3 has 16 residues. The CDR3 nucleotides read TGTGCCAGCAGCCAAGATACAGGGGACCTCACCGGGGAGCTGTTTTTT. Translated, it gives CASSQDTGDLTGELFF.

V and J are TRBV30 and TRBJ1-5, with D tentatively TRBD1 (6 bases). The CDR3 consists of 14 residues. Germline CDR1 and CDR2: GTSNPN and SVGIG (reference sequence). The ends were cut back, 1 base at V and 3 bases at J, with 10 bases in the middle. CDR3 nucleotides: TGTGCCTGGAGTGCTGGACAGATCAATCAGCCCCAGCATTTT. The encoded protein is CAWSAGQINQPQHF.

This chain joins TRBV6-5 and TRBJ2-1; possibly TRBD1 for D (6 bases). Germline assignment: CDR1 MNHEY and CDR2 SVGAGI. Between the trimmed V and J ends, which lost 6 bases and 9 bases, there was a span of 18 bases. The CDR3 has 14 residues. CDR3 protein: CASRIPGPQGEQFF. The DNA of the CDR3 is TGTGCCAGCAGAATACCGGGCCCACAGGGTGAGCAGTTCTTC.

The genes are TRBV7-8 and TRBJ1-4; possible D gene TRBD1, 6 bases. Trimming removed 5 bases at V and 4 bases at J, with 11 bases between. The CDR3 covers 14 residues. Germline V gives CDR1 SGHVS, CDR2 FQNEAQ. The CDR3 sequence: CASSTGRGNEKLFF. The CDR3 DNA reads as TGTGCCAGCAGCACCGGCAGGGGTAATGAAAAACTGTTTTTT. The whole variable domain, remainder taken from reference TRBV7-8 and TRBJ1-4, is GAGVSQSPRYKVAKRGQDVALRCDPISGHVSLFWYQQALGQGPEFLTYFQNEAQLDKSGLPSDRFFAERPEGSVSTLKIQRTQQEDSAVYLCASSTGRGNEKLFFGSGTQLSVL.

This clone has only a few counts. The chain uses TRBV4-1 and TRBJ2-5, with D possibly TRBD1 on 5 matching bases. Germline V lookup: CDR1 MGHRA, CDR2 YSYEKL. V was shortened by 3 bases and J by 3 bases, with 14 bases between the two germline ends. The CDR3 covers 15 residues. The CDR3 here is CASSQLWAREETQYF. The CDR3 region has the DNA TGCGCCAGCAGCCAGCTGTGGGCCAGGGAAGAGACCCAGTACTTC.

The chain uses TRBV10-3 and TRBJ2-1; D uncertain. The ends were cut back, 4 bases at V and 7 bases at J, with 8 bases in the middle. Germline loops: CDR1 ENHRY, CDR2 SYGVKD. This CDR3 is 12 amino acids long. The CDR3 coding sequence is TGTGCCATCAGTGTATCAGAAAATGAGCAGTTCTTC. It translates to CAISVSENEQFF.

The V call is TRBV13, the J call TRBJ1-3; no clear D gene. Between the trimmed V and J ends, which lost 1 base and 3 bases, there was a span of 7 bases. This CDR3 has 14 amino acids. The germline V gene has CDR1 PRHDT and CDR2 FYEKMQ (reference sequence). CDR3 protein: CASSLEGLGNTIYF. The CDR3 DNA reads TGTGCCAGCAGCTTAGAAGGACTTGGAAACACCATATATTTT.

J is TRBJ2-1 and V is TRBV7-3; 16 bases are a match to TRBD2. The CDR3 is 19 residues long. With 0 bases clipped from V and 2 bases from J, the junction kept 4 bases outside the gene matches. Germline CDR1 is SGHTA and CDR2 is FQGTGA. The CDR3 is CASSLTPGLAGGPYNEQFF. CDR3 in DNA: TGTGCCAGCAGCTTAACCCCGGGACTAGCGGGAGGGCCCTACAATGAGCAGTTCTTC.

CDR3 sequence: CASSLFPSQGINYGYTF. CDR3 nucleotides: TGTGCCAGCAGCTTATTCCCATCGCAGGGAATTAACTATGGCTACACCTTC. The chain has TRBV7-6 and TRBJ1-2; D may be TRBD1 (5 bases). V was trimmed by 2 bases and J by 1 base, leaving 17 bases between them. Germline V gene data show CDR1 as SGHVS and CDR2 as FNYEAQ. The CDR3 totals 17 residues.

The V and J genes are TRBV21-1 and TRBJ2-5; TRBD1 is the table's D call and was not checked against the DNA. TRBV21-1 represents a pseudogene. This CDR3 has 15 residues. The chain's CDR3 is CASSSRTGGEETQYF. The CDR3 nucleotides read TGTGCCAGCAGCTCCCGGACAGGGGGCGAAGAGACCCAGTACTTC.

In DNA form, the CDR3 reads TGTGCCAGCACCCAGTTGGGAGAGTACGAGCAGTACTTC. It is translated as CASTQLGEYEQYF. The chain has TRBV6-5 and TRBJ2-7, with D possibly being TRBD2 (5 bases). Germline V gives CDR1 MNHEY, CDR2 SVGAGI. The CDR3 runs to 13 residues. The V end was cut by 7 bases, the J end by 4 bases, with 14 bases between.

This chain joins TRBV24-1 and TRBJ2-1; D may be TRBD2 (5 bases). Deletions cut 1 base from V and 9 bases from J, with 18 bases between. Germline V lookup: CDR1 KGHDR, CDR2 SFDVKD. The CDR3 is made up of 16 amino acids. This CDR3 reads CATSDFLPMGVGEQFF. The CDR3 DNA follows: TGTGCCACCAGTGATTTCCTCCCCATGGGAGTTGGTGAGCAGTTCTTC.

This chain joins TRBV6-5 and TRBJ2-7, with D possibly being TRBD1 (5 bases). This CDR3 region has 14 residues. Germline V gene lookup returns CDR1 MNHEY and CDR2 SVGAGI. Between the trimmed V and J ends, which lost 7 bases and 3 bases, there was a span of 16 bases. CDR3 sequence: CASKKTASIYEQYF. The CDR3 region has the DNA TGTGCCAGCAAGAAGACAGCTTCTATCTACGAGCAGTACTTC.

The chain carries TRBV24-1 and TRBJ2-1; TRBD2 agrees at 13 bases. The CDR3 is 18 amino acids. With 4 bases clipped from V and 8 bases from J, the junction kept 13 bases outside the gene matches. Germline V CDR1 and CDR2: KGHDR, SFDVKD. The DNA of the CDR3 is TGTGCCACCAGTGACCCGACACCGGGACTAGCGGGAAGGTATGAGCAGTTCTTC. Protein sequence: CATSDPTPGLAGRYEQFF.

V and J are TRBV29-1 and TRBJ2-7; D uncertain. This CDR3 is 11 amino acids long. Deletions cut 7 bases from V and 1 base from J, with 8 bases between. Germline V gene data show CDR1 as SQVTM and CDR2 as ANQGSEA. The CDR3 protein is CSATESYEQYF. CDR3 nucleotides: TGCAGCGCTACGGAGTCCTACGAGCAGTACTTC.

This clone was seen only once. V and J are TRBV7-9 and TRBJ1-1; possible D gene TRBD1, 6 bases. The CDR3 totals 13 residues. The V end lost 4 bases, the J end lost 8 bases, and 14 bases lay between the germline ends. Germline CDR1 and CDR2: SEHNR and FQNEAQ (reference sequence). The DNA of the CDR3 is TGTGCCAGCAGCTACTCTCGGGGGGGCGAAGCTTTCTTT. Translating it yields CASSYSRGGEAFF. Supplemented by reference TRBV7-9 and TRBJ1-1, the full variable domain reads DTGVSQNPRHKITKRGQNVTFRCDPISEHNRLYWYRQTLGQGPEFLTYFQNEAQLEKSRLLSDRFSAERPKGSFSTLEIQRTEQGDSAMYLCASSYSRGGEAFFGQGTRLTVV.

The chain employs TRBV3-1 (or the pseudogene TRBV3-2) and TRBJ2-7; weak D call: TRBD1 (6 bases). The CDR3 spans 12 residues. Germline V gives CDR1 LGHDT, CDR2 YNNKEL (reference sequence). The V gene lost 3 bases and the J gene lost 11 bases, with 14 bases spanning the gap. CDR3 in amino acids: CASSHGQTPKYF. CDR3 coding DNA: TGTGCCAGCAGCCACGGACAGACGCCTAAGTACTTC.

This clone was counted only a few times. This rearrangement joins TRBV3-1 (or the pseudogene TRBV3-2) to TRBJ2-7; the D gene is possibly TRBD2 (6 bases). V was cut by 1 base and J by 0 bases, with 10 bases left in between. Germline V gene lookup returns CDR1 LGHDT and CDR2 YNNKEL (reference sequence). The CDR3 has 15 residues. The CDR3 reads CASSQGLGSSYEQYF. CDR3 DNA: TGTGCCAGCAGCCAAGGACTAGGTTCCTCCTACGAGCAGTACTTC.

The J gene is TRBJ2-3, the V gene TRBV11-3; D is perhaps TRBD2 (6 bases). Germline-derived CDR1 and CDR2 are SGHNT and YENEEA. V was trimmed by 5 bases and J by 8 bases, leaving 20 bases between them. The CDR3 totals 15 residues. CDR3 nucleotides: TGTGCCAGCAGCGCGACTGCCGGGGGTGGTGGTACGCAGTATTTT. This translates into CASSATAGGGGTQYF. The complete variable domain, with remaining parts taken from reference TRBV11-3 and TRBJ2-3, reads EAGVVQSPRYKIIEKKQPVAFWCNPISGHNTLYWYLQNLGQGPELLIRYENEEAVDDSQLPKDRFSAERLKGVDSTLKIQPAELGDSAVYLCASSATAGGGGTQYFGPGTRLTVL.

This chain connects TRBV14 to TRBJ2-3; 9 bases line up with TRBD1. V dropped 7 bases and J dropped 2; count of bases not matched to a gene: 4. CDR1 is SGHDN and CDR2 is FVKESK in the germline V gene. This CDR3 is built from 14 residues. CDR3 in DNA: TGTGCCAGCAAAAGACAGGGGGACACAGATACGCAGTATTTT. This gives the protein CASKRQGDTDTQYF.

This sequence joins TRBV19 and TRBJ2-7; 11 bases are shared with TRBD1. This CDR3 region has 14 residues. Germline V gene sequence: CDR1 LNHDA, CDR2 SQIVND (reference sequence). Trimming removed 3 bases from V and 7 bases from J; junction bases left unmatched: 5. The CDR3 DNA reads as TGTGCCAGTAGTATTGGACAGGGGGCTGAAGAGCAGTACTTC. Its translation: CASSIGQGAEEQYF.

In DNA form, the CDR3 reads TGTGCCAGCAGGGAGACTAGCGGGAGGTACGAGCAGTACTTC. Its protein product is CASRETSGRYEQYF. The rearrangement joins TRBV2 to TRBJ2-7, with 13 bases that match TRBD2. The CDR3 extends over 14 amino acids. J lost 4 bases, V lost 6 bases, and 3 bases had no gene match. Germline CDR1 SNHLY, CDR2 FYNNEI. The full variable domain, completed using reference TRBV2 and TRBJ2-7, is EPEVTQTPSHQVTQMGQEVILRCVPISNHLYFYWYRQILGQKVEFLVSFYNNEISEKSEIFDDQFSVERPDGSNFTLKIRSTKLEDSAMYFCASRETSGRYEQYFGPGTRLTVT.

The sample holds one count of this clone. The CDR3 protein is CAWSRDKNTEAFF. The CDR3 bases are TGTGCCTGGAGTCGGGACAAGAACACTGAAGCTTTCTTT. The chain couples TRBV30 to TRBJ1-1, with D perhaps matching TRBD1 (6 bases). CDR1 GTSNPN and CDR2 SVGIG come from the germline V gene (reference sequence). The germline V and J ends were trimmed by 2 bases and 1 base, with 8 bases remaining between them. This CDR3 is built from 13 residues.